A selection of T cell receptor beta chains follows, all from one sample in a study of T cell repertoires in cytomegalovirus infection. A single record per CDR3 protein comes from TCRdb applying MiXCR to the reads. The table records 510,000 or so distinct CDR3 sequences, about 30% of them present only once. Material: PBMCs. The source of these receptors is a human donor in good health (CMV status not recorded). Some clones in this sample may be carry-over from other donors' samples. Each CDR3 is given with its conserved first and last residue. D genes are given only for firm matches. Clone size is not always given. Where it is, it says once, few, many or a class for expanded clones.

abundance: once; j_gene: TRBJ2-3; d_gene: NA; v_gene: TRBV29-1; CDR3nt: TGCAGCGTGAGGGGGGAGGGAGGCGGCACAGATACGCAGTATTTT; CDR3aa: CSVRGEGGGTDTQYF
abundance: NA; j_gene: TRBJ2-1; d_gene: TRBD2; v_gene: TRBV6-2/TRBV6-3; CDR3nt: TGTGCCACCCGTACTAGCGACAGCTCCTACAATGAGCAGTTCTTC; CDR3aa: CATRTSDSSYNEQFF
abundance: many; j_gene: TRBJ2-3; d_gene: NA; v_gene: TRBV7-3; CDR3nt: TGTGCCAGCAGCTCCTGGTGGGGGGATACGCAGTATTTT; CDR3aa: CASSSWWGDTQYF
abundance: many; j_gene: TRBJ1-1; d_gene: NA; v_gene: TRBV7-2; CDR3nt: TGTGCCAGCAGCTTAGTGGGGGGTTTGTACACTGAAGCTTTCTTT; CDR3aa: CASSLVGGLYTEAFF
abundance: NA; j_gene: TRBJ2-6; d_gene: NA; v_gene: TRBV20-1; CDR3nt: TGCAGTGCTAGAAAGGACAGCAACGTCCTGACTTTC; CDR3aa: CSARKDSNVLTF
abundance: few; j_gene: TRBJ2-1; d_gene: TRBD2; v_gene: TRBV28; CDR3nt: TGTGCCAGCAGTTCGCAACTAGCGGGCCCCTACAATGAGCAGTTCTTC; CDR3aa: CASSSQLAGPYNEQFF
abundance: NA; j_gene: TRBJ2-7; d_gene: NA; v_gene: TRBV7-9; CDR3nt: TGTGCCAGCAGCTTACCCTGGGGGCAATCGACCGAGCAGTACTTC; CDR3aa: CASSLPWGQSTEQYF
abundance: many; j_gene: TRBJ1-5; d_gene: TRBD1; v_gene: TRBV7-2; CDR3nt: TGTGCCAGCAGCGCGACAGGGTACAATCAGCCCCAGCATTTT; CDR3aa: CASSATGYNQPQHF
abundance: many; j_gene: TRBJ2-7; d_gene: NA; v_gene: TRBV7-2; CDR3nt: TGTGCCAGCAGCTTAGCCGGCCCCAATAGCAGAAGGGGAATAAGGGCGGGCGAGCAGTACTTC; CDR3aa: CASSLAGPNSRRGIRAGEQYF
abundance: many; j_gene: TRBJ2-3; d_gene: NA; v_gene: TRBV7-8; CDR3nt: TGTGCCAGCAGCTCCGGGGCGAGAGGGGTCACAGATACGCAGTATTTT; CDR3aa: CASSSGARGVTDTQYF
abundance: few; j_gene: TRBJ1-1; d_gene: NA; v_gene: TRBV14; CDR3nt: TGTGCCAGCAGCCAAGAGGCGAACACTGAAGCTTTCTTT; CDR3aa: CASSQEANTEAFF
abundance: many; j_gene: TRBJ1-4; d_gene: NA; v_gene: TRBV7-2; CDR3nt: TGTGCCAGCAGTACAGGGCTCACTAATGAAAAACTGTTTTTT; CDR3aa: CASSTGLTNEKLFF
abundance: few; j_gene: TRBJ1-2; d_gene: NA; v_gene: TRBV12-5; CDR3nt: TGTGCTAGTGGTTTGATACCGCATAACTATGGCTACACCTTC; CDR3aa: CASGLIPHNYGYTF
abundance: few; j_gene: TRBJ2-1; d_gene: TRBD1; v_gene: TRBV12-3/TRBV12-4; CDR3nt: TGTGCCAGCAGTTTATTTGGGACAGGCCTCAATGAGCAGTTCTTC; CDR3aa: CASSLFGTGLNEQFF
abundance: NA; j_gene: TRBJ1-5; d_gene: NA; v_gene: TRBV9; CDR3nt: TGTGCCAGCAGCGTAGGGGGGGCTTTTCAGCCCCAGCATTTT; CDR3aa: CASSVGGAFQPQHF
abundance: NA; j_gene: TRBJ1-6; d_gene: TRBD1; v_gene: TRBV12-3/TRBV12-4; CDR3nt: TGTGCCAGCAGTATCGGACAGGAGGGGGGACCCCTCCACTTT; CDR3aa: CASSIGQEGGPLHF
abundance: NA; j_gene: TRBJ2-4; d_gene: NA; v_gene: TRBV6-6; CDR3nt: TGTGCCAGCAGTTACTCGACGGAGTTGGGAAGAGGGGCCAAAAACATTCAGTACTTC; CDR3aa: CASSYSTELGRGAKNIQYF
abundance: many; j_gene: TRBJ2-1; d_gene: TRBD1; v_gene: TRBV7-2; CDR3nt: TGTGCCAGCGCTGGACAGGGGATGAGCTCCTACAATGAGCAGTTCTTC; CDR3aa: CASAGQGMSSYNEQFF
abundance: few; j_gene: TRBJ2-7; d_gene: NA; v_gene: TRBV6-6; CDR3nt: TGTGCCAGCAGCTACCAATTAGGTCCCTCCGAGCAGTACTTC; CDR3aa: CASSYQLGPSEQYF
abundance: NA; j_gene: TRBJ1-5; d_gene: NA; v_gene: TRBV10-3; CDR3nt: TGTGCCATCAGTGCAGGGAATAGCAATCAGCCCCAGCATTTT; CDR3aa: CAISAGNSNQPQHF
abundance: NA; j_gene: TRBJ2-3; d_gene: TRBD1; v_gene: TRBV5-4; CDR3nt: TGTGCCAGCAGCGCCGGGACAGGGAGGAGAACAGATACGCAGTATTTT; CDR3aa: CASSAGTGRRTDTQYF
abundance: NA; j_gene: TRBJ1-3; d_gene: NA; v_gene: TRBV11-2; CDR3nt: TGTGCCAGCACCTTCGGACGGAACTCTGGAAACACCATATATTTT; CDR3aa: CASTFGRNSGNTIYF
abundance: NA; j_gene: TRBJ1-2; d_gene: NA; v_gene: TRBV12-3/TRBV12-4; CDR3nt: TGTGCCAGCAGTTTCGGAGGGGTCGGCTACACCTTC; CDR3aa: CASSFGGVGYTF
abundance: NA; j_gene: TRBJ1-6; d_gene: NA; v_gene: TRBV25-1; CDR3nt: TGTGCCAGCAGTGGGACAGTGGTGTATAATTCACCCCTCCACTTT; CDR3aa: CASSGTVVYNSPLHF
abundance: NA; j_gene: TRBJ1-2; d_gene: NA; v_gene: TRBV7-9; CDR3nt: TGTGCCAGCAGCTTAAACGGGGATAGCTATGGCTACACCTTC; CDR3aa: CASSLNGDSYGYTF
abundance: NA; j_gene: TRBJ2-7; d_gene: TRBD2; v_gene: TRBV20-1; CDR3nt: TGCAGTGCTAGCCCACTAGCGGCGGCCTCCTACGAGCAGTACTTC; CDR3aa: CSASPLAAASYEQYF
abundance: few; j_gene: TRBJ1-1; d_gene: NA; v_gene: TRBV28; CDR3nt: TGTGCCATCCTGAAGGACCGTAGAGACACTGAAGCTTTCTTT; CDR3aa: CAILKDRRDTEAFF
abundance: few; j_gene: TRBJ2-5; d_gene: NA; v_gene: TRBV7-9; CDR3nt: TGTGCCAGCAGCCCGACTAGAAAAGAGACCCAGTACTTC; CDR3aa: CASSPTRKETQYF
abundance: NA; j_gene: TRBJ1-1; d_gene: TRBD1; v_gene: TRBV5-4; CDR3nt: TGTGCCAGCACCGTAGACAGGGGAAGGTCTGAAGCTTTCTTT; CDR3aa: CASTVDRGRSEAFF
abundance: many; j_gene: TRBJ2-1; d_gene: NA; v_gene: TRBV7-2; CDR3nt: TGTGCCAGCAATGAACTATTGGCCCTCAATGAGCAGTTCTTC; CDR3aa: CASNELLALNEQFF
abundance: few; j_gene: TRBJ2-2; d_gene: NA; v_gene: TRBV11-1; CDR3nt: TGTGCCAGCAGCTTAATGGCGGTGAACACCGGGGAGCTGTTTTTT; CDR3aa: CASSLMAVNTGELFF
abundance: NA; j_gene: TRBJ2-7; d_gene: NA; v_gene: TRBV10-3; CDR3nt: TGTGCCATCAGTGGCGCCGGGGCCGGAGCTAGGGAGCAGTACTTC; CDR3aa: CAISGAGAGAREQYF
abundance: NA; j_gene: TRBJ2-3; d_gene: TRBD1; v_gene: TRBV12-3/TRBV12-4; CDR3nt: TGTGCCAGCAGACCGGGACAGGGTAGCCCATTCACAGATACGCAGTATTTT; CDR3aa: CASRPGQGSPFTDTQYF
abundance: few; j_gene: TRBJ1-1; d_gene: NA; v_gene: TRBV6-1; CDR3nt: TGTGCCGGGAGGGGGGGCAGCGGGAACACTGAAGCTTTCTTT; CDR3aa: CAGRGGSGNTEAFF
abundance: NA; j_gene: TRBJ1-1; d_gene: TRBD1; v_gene: TRBV7-9; CDR3nt: TGTGCCAGCAGTCGCCGGGGGGACAGTGGGGGATCTTTCTTT; CDR3aa: CASSRRGDSGGSFF
abundance: NA; j_gene: TRBJ2-3; d_gene: NA; v_gene: TRBV20-1; CDR3nt: TGCAGTGCTTCGGGACCCTTAAGCACAGATACGCAGTATTTT; CDR3aa: CSASGPLSTDTQYF
abundance: NA; j_gene: TRBJ1-6; d_gene: NA; v_gene: TRBV9; CDR3nt: TGTGCCAGCAGCGGCAGACAGGATTTTCTTTCACCCCTCCACTTT; CDR3aa: CASSGRQDFLSPLHF
abundance: NA; j_gene: TRBJ1-1; d_gene: NA; v_gene: TRBV14; CDR3nt: TGTGCCAGCAGCCAAGAATACCCCATGAACACTGAAGCTTTCTTT; CDR3aa: CASSQEYPMNTEAFF
abundance: NA; j_gene: TRBJ1-4; d_gene: TRBD1; v_gene: TRBV7-8; CDR3nt: TGTGCCAGCAGCTTCGGCAGGGGGTCGGTCGGGACTAATGAAAAACTGTTTTTT; CDR3aa: CASSFGRGSVGTNEKLFF
abundance: NA; j_gene: TRBJ1-5; d_gene: NA; v_gene: TRBV7-9; CDR3nt: TGTGCCAGCAGCTTAGAAGTTCAGCCCCAGCATTTT; CDR3aa: CASSLEVQPQHF
abundance: NA; j_gene: TRBJ2-6; d_gene: NA; v_gene: TRBV7-2; CDR3nt: TGTGCCAGCAGCTTAAATTTGGGCGGCTCTGGGGCCAACGTCCTGACTTTC; CDR3aa: CASSLNLGGSGANVLTF
abundance: NA; j_gene: TRBJ2-2; d_gene: NA; v_gene: TRBV23-1; CDR3nt: TGCGCCAGCAGTCAAAGGGAGGTTGGCGGGGAGCTGTTTTTT; CDR3aa: CASSQREVGGELFF
abundance: few; j_gene: TRBJ1-2; d_gene: NA; v_gene: TRBV12-5; CDR3nt: TGTGCTAGTGGTTTGTCAAGGGATGGCTACACCTTC; CDR3aa: CASGLSRDGYTF
abundance: few; j_gene: TRBJ2-1; d_gene: TRBD2; v_gene: TRBV5-1; CDR3nt: TGCGCCAGCAGCTTGCAGAGGACTAGCGGGGGCAATGAGCAGTTCTTC; CDR3aa: CASSLQRTSGGNEQFF